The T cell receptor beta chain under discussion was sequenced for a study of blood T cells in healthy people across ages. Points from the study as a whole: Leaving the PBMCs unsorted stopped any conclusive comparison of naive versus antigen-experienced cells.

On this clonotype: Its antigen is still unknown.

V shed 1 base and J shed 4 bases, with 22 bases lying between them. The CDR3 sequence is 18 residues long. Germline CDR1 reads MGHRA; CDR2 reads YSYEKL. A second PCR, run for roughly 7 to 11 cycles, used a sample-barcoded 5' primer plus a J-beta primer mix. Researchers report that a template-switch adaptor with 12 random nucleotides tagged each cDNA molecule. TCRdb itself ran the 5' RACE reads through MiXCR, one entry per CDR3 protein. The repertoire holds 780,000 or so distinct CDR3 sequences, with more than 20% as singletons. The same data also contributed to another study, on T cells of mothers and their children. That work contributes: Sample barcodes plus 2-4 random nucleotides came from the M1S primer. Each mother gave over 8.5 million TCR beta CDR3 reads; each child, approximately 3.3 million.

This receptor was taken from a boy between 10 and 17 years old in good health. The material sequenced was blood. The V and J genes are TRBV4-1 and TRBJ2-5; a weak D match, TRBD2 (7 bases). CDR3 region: CASSQGSLGGGRGETQYF. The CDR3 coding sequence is TGCGCCAGCAGCCAAGGGTCCTTAGGGGGTGGGAGGGGAGAGACCCAGTACTTC.